The clone carrying this T cell receptor (beta chain) was counted only a few times. This record belongs to a study of cytomegalovirus exposure and HLA in healthy donors. The PCR was carried out with 60 Vbeta primers and 13 Jbeta primers. Sequencing was performed with immunoSEQ multiplex PCR; in TCRdb, only in-frame clones are kept and a portion is missing. The data contain about 110,000 clones, 80% to 85% of them singletons. Germline-derived CDR1 and CDR2 are MGHRA and YSYEKL. The CDR3 spans 15 residues. Trimming took off 0 bases at V and 2 bases at J, with 11 bases between the two ends. Sequenced: PBMCs. This TCR derives from a woman aged 55 to 70 in good health and CMV-seropositive. The V gene is TRBV4-1, the J gene TRBJ2-7, with D perhaps TRBD1 (5 bases). The CDR3 DNA reads TGCGCCAGCAGCCAAGAGGCAGGGAACACCTACGAGCAGTACTTC. Translation gives CASSQEAGNTYEQYF.